The sample holds a few counts of the clone carrying this T cell receptor beta chain. The antigen remains undetermined. Sequenced material consisted of expressed TCRB transcripts (all of the isolated RNA was reverse transcribed). The assay was immunoSEQ multiplex PCR, and TCRdb's table has in-frame clones only and misses some. The sample shows a few hundred thousand clones, approximately 9.9% of them seen only once. This entry belongs to a study of beta chain features in type 1 diabetes. Sorted CD4+ subsets: naive, central memory, regulatory, stem cell-like memory (CD45RO/CCR7/CD25/CD127/CD95/CD27 panel). Each population that was sorted was more than 98% pure. Germline CDR1 is SGHTA and CDR2 is FQGTGA. There are 13 residues in the CDR3. Trimming shortened V by 5 bases and J by 4 bases, and 12 bases separated the two germline ends. Study outcomes and limitations: Type 1 diabetes patients had VDJ junctions that carried fewer insertions and more deletions. People with Type 1 diabetes carried modestly yet significantly shorter TCRB CDR3s in all four CD4+ subsets.

Sequenced input: naive CD4+ T cells from blood. The V call is TRBV7-3, the J call TRBJ2-7, with a possible D match to TRBD1 (6 bases). This clonotype was obtained from a woman aged 25 to 39 in good health. The CDR3 DNA reads TGTGCCAGCAGCGCCAAACAGGGTTACGAGCAGTACTTC. This codes for CASSAKQGYEQYF.